A single sample gave rise to the 23 T cell receptor beta chains below, sequenced in a study of blood T cell repertoires in COVID-19. The assay was immunoSEQ multiplex PCR, and TCRdb's table has in-frame clones only and misses some. The sample lists fewer than 150,000 clones; approximately 85% were seen once. Source material: peripheral blood. The receptors here all came from an elderly woman with acute or convalescent COVID-19.

This clone was seen more than once but under ten times. The chain couples TRBV28 to TRBJ2-3; TRBD2 is a possible D gene (5 bases). Trimming removed 2 bases at V and 2 bases at J, with 17 bases between. This CDR3 region has 17 residues. Per germline, CDR1 MDHEN and CDR2 SYDVKM. The CDR3 sequence is CASSLRVRGQLTDTQYF. The CDR3 region has the DNA TGTGCCAGCAGTTTAAGGGTCAGAGGGCAGCTCACAGATACGCAGTATTTT.

The chain combines TRBV30 with TRBJ1-1; TRBD1 matches 7 bases. V lost 2 bases to trimming and J lost 1 base; unmatched junction nucleotides: 7. CDR1 GTSNPN and CDR2 SVGIG come from the germline V gene (reference sequence). This CDR3 is 15 amino acids long. For the CDR3, the DNA is TGTGCCTGGAGTCCTCTTCGGGACAGGAACACTGAAGCTTTCTTT. This sequence encodes CAWSPLRDRNTEAFF. The full variable domain, in which reference TRBV30 and TRBJ1-1 provide the parts outside the CDR3, is SQTIHQWPATLVQPVGSPLSLECTVEGTSNPNLYWYRQAAGRGLQLLFYSVGIGQISSEVPQNLSASRPQDRQFILSSKKLLLSDSGFYLCAWSPLRDRNTEAFFGQGTRLTVV.

The chain employs TRBV4-2 and TRBJ2-3; TRBD2 might be the D (6 bases). With 0 bases removed from V and 6 bases from J, the gap between germline ends came to 13 bases. This CDR3 is built from 15 residues. Germline V gene data show CDR1 as LGHNA and CDR2 as YNFKEQ. For the CDR3, the DNA is TGTGCCAGCAGCCAAGATCGTTTGCGGGATGATACGCAGTATTTT. It codes for CASSQDRLRDDTQYF.

This clone has just a few counts. This rearrangement joins TRBV6-5 to TRBJ1-6; D is uncertain. V was shortened by 2 bases and J by 7 bases, with 15 bases between the two germline ends. The CDR3 extends over 16 amino acids. CDR1 MNHEY and CDR2 SVGAGI come from the germline V gene. The CDR3 region has the DNA TGTGCCAGCAGTTACAGCAGAGGAGGACGAAATTCACCCCTCCACTTT. It translates to CASSYSRGGRNSPLHF.

CDR3 nucleotide sequence: TGCGCCAGCAGCTTGGCCGGGTCTGGGACTGGAGAGACCCAGTACTTC. Amino acids: CASSLAGSGTGETQYF. The chain recombines TRBV5-1 with TRBJ2-5; TRBD2 is a possible D gene (6 bases). CDR1 is SGHRS, CDR2 YFSETQ, per germline. V was shortened by 0 bases and J by 4 bases, with 16 bases between the two germline ends. CDR3 length: 16 amino acids. The variable domain in full, with the rest retrieved from reference TRBV5-1 and TRBJ2-5, is KAGVTQTPRYLIKTRGQQVTLSCSPISGHRSVSWYQQTPGQGLQFLFEYFSETQRNKGNFPGRFSGRQFSNSRSEMNVSTLELGDSALYLCASSLAGSGTGETQYFGPGTRLLVL.

This clone was observed a handful of times. This sequence joins TRBV3-1 (or the pseudogene TRBV3-2) and TRBJ2-6, with D maybe TRBD1 (5 bases). Germline CDR1 LGHDT, CDR2 YNNKEL (reference sequence). Between the trimmed V and J ends, which lost 1 base and 1 base, there was a span of 17 bases. This CDR3 spans 19 amino acids. CDR3 DNA sequence: TGTGCCAGCAGCCAAGGGTTCGGGTGGGGCGCGTCTGGGGCCAACGTCCTGACTTTC. This gives the protein CASSQGFGWGASGANVLTF.

V and J are TRBV28 and TRBJ1-6; unclear D gene. The CDR3 has 13 residues. V gave up 7 bases and J gave up 13 bases, with 17 bases separating them. Germline assignment: CDR1 MDHEN and CDR2 SYDVKM. CDR3 sequence reads: CASTSYPGGPLHF. The CDR3, as DNA: TGTGCCAGCACCTCATACCCCGGAGGGCCCCTCCACTTT.

The genes are TRBV12-3 or TRBV12-4 and TRBJ1-2; D call uncertain. V lost 1 base and J 3 bases, leaving 3 bases between the germline ends. The CDR3 sequence is 12 residues long. CDR3 nucleotides: TGTGCCAGCAGTTTAGGGCACTATGGCTACACCTTC. It encodes CASSLGHYGYTF.

This chain links TRBV9 with TRBJ1-2; no clear D. The germline gives CDR1 SGDLS, CDR2 YYNGEE. The V gene lost 6 bases and the J gene lost 1 base, with 16 bases spanning the gap. The CDR3 is made up of 15 amino acids. The CDR3 region is CASNPMQTFNYGYTF. CDR3 sequence (DNA): TGTGCCAGCAACCCCATGCAGACATTTAACTATGGCTACACCTTC.

In this sample, this clone turned up once. The rearrangement uses TRBV25-1 and TRBJ1-6, with TRBD1 matching 8 bases. Germline-derived CDR1 and CDR2 are MGHDK and SYGVNS. This CDR3 has 14 amino acids. With 4 bases clipped from V and 7 bases from J, the junction kept 3 bases outside the gene matches. The DNA for the CDR3 is TGTGCCAGCAGTGCCGGGACAGGAAATTCACCCCTCCACTTT. This gives the protein CASSAGTGNSPLHF.

The J gene is TRBJ2-3, the V gene TRBV27; 10 bases are shared with TRBD2. Trimming cost V 6 bases and J 1 base; bases outside gene matches: 7. The CDR3 sequence is 16 residues long. In germline, CDR1 is MNHEY, CDR2 SMNVEV (reference sequence). In nucleotides, the CDR3 is TGTGCCAGCAGGTACCGCGGACTAGCGGGCACAGATACGCAGTATTTT. Translating gives CASRYRGLAGTDTQYF.

V usage is TRBV6-5 and J usage is TRBJ2-3; 7 bases line up with TRBD1. The CDR3 spans 15 residues. V trimming: 8 bases; J trimming: 4 bases; junction bases outside the gene matches: 12. CDR1 MNHEY and CDR2 SVGAGI come from the germline V gene. CDR3 nucleotide sequence: TGTGCCAGCGGGGAGACAGGGAGCGGCTCAGATACGCAGTATTTT. Its protein product is CASGETGSGSDTQYF.

Only a few counts were recorded for this clone. The chain uses TRBV24-1 and TRBJ2-7, with D tentatively TRBD2 (5 bases). V lost 5 bases, J lost 9 bases, and 13 bases lay in between. CDR1 and CDR2 (germline): KGHDR, SFDVKD. The CDR3 totals 12 residues. This chain's CDR3 is CATSGRRRRQYF. The CDR3 DNA is TGTGCCACCAGTGGAAGGAGGCGGAGGCAGTACTTC.

With regard to this clone: This CDR3 is also generated by other DNA sequences in the sample. V gene TRBV5-1 combines with J gene TRBJ2-1; TRBD2 aligns across 8 bases. Germline assignment: CDR1 SGHRS and CDR2 YFSETQ. This CDR3 contains 15 residues. V lost 4 bases and J lost 1; bases outside the gene matches: 4. The CDR3 reads CASSPSGSSYNEQFF. DNA for the CDR3: TGCGCCAGCAGCCCCAGCGGGAGTTCCTACAATGAGCAGTTCTTC.

This sequence joins TRBV7-8 and TRBJ2-3; D not resolved. This CDR3 is 14 amino acids long. V shed 1 base and J shed 4 bases, with 9 bases lying between them. The germline CDR1 and CDR2 sequences are SGHVS and FQNEAQ. The DNA for the CDR3 is TGTGCCAGCAGCTTAGAGGCGCAGGCAGATACGCAGTATTTT. Amino acid sequence: CASSLEAQADTQYF.

This rearrangement joins TRBV19 to TRBJ1-3; TRBD1 aligns across 8 bases. After removal of 4 bases from V and 2 bases from J, the junction contained 1 base not matched to a gene. This CDR3 is built from 14 residues. The germline CDR1 and CDR2 sequences are LNHDA and SQIVND (reference sequence). Here the CDR3 DNA reads TGTGCCAGTAGTAAACAGGGGGCTGGAAACACCATATATTTT. It is translated as CASSKQGAGNTIYF.

The chain links TRBV5-1 to TRBJ2-2, with D perhaps TRBD1 (6 bases). The V end was cut by 0 bases, the J end by 2 bases, with 14 bases between. Germline-derived CDR1 and CDR2 are SGHRS and YFSETQ. This CDR3 has 17 amino acids. CDR3 protein: CASSLAPQGTNTGELFF. In DNA form, the CDR3 reads TGCGCCAGCAGCTTGGCCCCACAGGGAACTAACACCGGGGAGCTGTTTTTT.

This sequence joins TRBV28 and TRBJ2-7; D gene ambiguous. The V gene's germline CDR1 is MDHEN and CDR2 SYDVKM. V was pared by 4 bases and J by 6 bases, with 10 bases between. The CDR3 has 12 residues. The CDR3 coding sequence is TGTGCCAGCAGTTCCGGTCTGCGCGAGCAGTACTTC. Protein product: CASSSGLREQYF. The variable domain in full, with the rest retrieved from reference TRBV28 and TRBJ2-7, is DVKVTQSSRYLVKRTGEKVFLECVQDMDHENMFWYRQDPGLGLRLIYFSYDVKMKEKGDIPEGYSVSREKKERFSLILESASTNQTSMYLCASSSGLREQYFGPGTRLTVT.

V usage is TRBV30 and J usage is TRBJ2-2; D remains ambiguous. Germline CDR1 reads GTSNPN; CDR2 reads SVGIG (reference sequence). Deletions cut 2 bases from V and 3 bases from J, with 4 bases between. This CDR3 contains 12 residues. CDR3 protein: CAWSFYTGELFF. The CDR3 DNA reads as TGTGCCTGGAGTTTCTACACCGGGGAGCTGTTTTTT. The variable domain in full, completed from reference TRBV30 and TRBJ2-2, reads SQTIHQWPATLVQPVGSPLSLECTVEGTSNPNLYWYRQAAGRGLQLLFYSVGIGQISSEVPQNLSASRPQDRQFILSSKKLLLSDSGFYLCAWSFYTGELFFGEGSRLTVL.

The chain is built from TRBV19 and TRBJ2-5; 7 bases are shared with TRBD1. J was trimmed by 4 bases and V by 5 bases; bases with no gene match: 19. Germline-derived CDR1 and CDR2 are LNHDA and SQIVND (reference sequence). The CDR3 is 18 amino acids. The CDR3 protein is CASSPKPLTGAVGETQYF. The CDR3 coding sequence is TGTGCCAGTAGTCCAAAGCCCCTTACAGGGGCGGTAGGAGAGACCCAGTACTTC.

The genes are TRBV19 and TRBJ2-1; D call uncertain. V dropped 10 bases and J dropped 0 bases, with 16 bases sitting between them. This CDR3 spans 15 amino acids. The germline gives CDR1 LNHDA, CDR2 SQIVND (reference sequence). The DNA for the CDR3 is TGTGCCACAAAAGATAGAGCGTACTCCTACAATGAGCAGTTCTTC. Translating gives CATKDRAYSYNEQFF.

In its sample, this clone was seen a few times. The J gene is TRBJ2-7, the V gene TRBV7-2; 9 bases align to TRBD2. This CDR3 spans 14 amino acids. After removal of 3 bases from V and 5 bases from J, the junction contained 5 bases not matched to a gene. Germline CDR1 is SGHTA and CDR2 is FQGNSA. The CDR3 protein is CASSFSGGMDEQYF. The CDR3 DNA is TGTGCCAGCAGCTTCAGCGGGGGGATGGACGAGCAGTACTTC.

The chain links TRBV20-1 to TRBJ2-7; 7 bases match TRBD2. The CDR3 runs to 14 residues. V dropped 3 bases and J dropped 0; count of bases not matched to a gene: 5. CDR1 is DFQATT, CDR2 SNEGSKA, per germline (reference sequence). In DNA form, the CDR3 reads TGCAGTGCTAGTTACGGGGGGTACTCCTACGAGCAGTACTTC. Translated, it gives CSASYGGYSYEQYF.